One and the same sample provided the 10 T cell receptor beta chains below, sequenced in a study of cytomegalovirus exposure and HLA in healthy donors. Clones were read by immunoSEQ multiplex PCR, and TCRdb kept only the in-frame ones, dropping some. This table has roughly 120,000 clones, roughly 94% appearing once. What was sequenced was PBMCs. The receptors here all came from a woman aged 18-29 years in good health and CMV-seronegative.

CDR3 protein: CASSLPPKRVGYEQYF. DNA for the CDR3: TGTGCCAGCAGTTTGCCCCCAAAGCGGGTAGGCTACGAGCAGTACTTC. V gene TRBV28 combines with J gene TRBJ2-7; TRBD2 might be the D (6 bases). CDR1 and CDR2 from the germline V gene are MDHEN and SYDVKM. The ends were cut back, 3 bases at V and 3 bases at J, with 18 bases in the middle. The CDR3 consists of 16 residues.

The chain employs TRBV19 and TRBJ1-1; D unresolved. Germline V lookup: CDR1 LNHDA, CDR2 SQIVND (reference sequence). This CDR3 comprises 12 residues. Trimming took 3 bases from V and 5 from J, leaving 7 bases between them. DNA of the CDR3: TGTGCCAGTAGTATTCGGGAAACTGAAGCTTTCTTT. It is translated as CASSIRETEAFF. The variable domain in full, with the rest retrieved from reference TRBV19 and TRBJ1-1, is DGGITQSPKYLFRKEGQNVTLSCEQNLNHDAMYWYRQDPGQGLRLIYYSQIVNDFQKGDIAEGYSVSREKKESFPLTVTSAQKNPTAFYLCASSIRETEAFFGQGTRLTVV.

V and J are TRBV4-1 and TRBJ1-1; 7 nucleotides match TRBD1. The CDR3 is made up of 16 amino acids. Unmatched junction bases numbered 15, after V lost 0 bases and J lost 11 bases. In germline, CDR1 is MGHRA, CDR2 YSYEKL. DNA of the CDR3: TGCGCCAGCAGCCAAGATTTTCACAGGGGAGAGTCTCGGGCTTTCTTT. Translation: CASSQDFHRGESRAFF.

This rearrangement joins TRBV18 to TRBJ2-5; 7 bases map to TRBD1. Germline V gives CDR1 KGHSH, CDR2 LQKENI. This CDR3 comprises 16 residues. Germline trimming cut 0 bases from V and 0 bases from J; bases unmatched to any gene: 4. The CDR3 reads CASSPPTRGYQETQYF. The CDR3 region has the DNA TGTGCCAGCTCACCACCTACCAGGGGGTACCAAGAGACCCAGTACTTC. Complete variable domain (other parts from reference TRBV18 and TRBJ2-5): NAGVMQNPRHLVRRRGQEARLRCSPMKGHSHVYWYRQLPEEGLKFMVYLQKENIIDESGMPKERFSAEFPKEGPSILRIQQVVRGDSAAYFCASSPPTRGYQETQYFGPGTRLLVL.

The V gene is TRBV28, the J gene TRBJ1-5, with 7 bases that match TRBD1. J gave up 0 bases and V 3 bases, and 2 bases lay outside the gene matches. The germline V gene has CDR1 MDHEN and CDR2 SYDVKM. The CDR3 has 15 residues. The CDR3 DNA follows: TGTGCCAGCAGTTTGGCAGGGGGTAGCAATCAGCCCCAGCATTTT. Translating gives CASSLAGGSNQPQHF.

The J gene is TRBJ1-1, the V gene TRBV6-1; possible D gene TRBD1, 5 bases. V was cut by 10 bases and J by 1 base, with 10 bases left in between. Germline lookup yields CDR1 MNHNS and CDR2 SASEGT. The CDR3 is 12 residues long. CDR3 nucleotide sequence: TGTGCCACCTACGGGGGGAACACTGAAGCTTTCTTT. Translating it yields CATYGGNTEAFF.

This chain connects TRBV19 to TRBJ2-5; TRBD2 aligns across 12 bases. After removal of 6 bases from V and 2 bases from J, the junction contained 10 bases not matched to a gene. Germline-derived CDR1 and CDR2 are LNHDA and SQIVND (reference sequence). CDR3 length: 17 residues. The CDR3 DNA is TGTGCCAGTAGAAGGGGATCCGGACTAGCGGGACAAGAGACCCAGTACTTC. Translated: CASRRGSGLAGQETQYF.

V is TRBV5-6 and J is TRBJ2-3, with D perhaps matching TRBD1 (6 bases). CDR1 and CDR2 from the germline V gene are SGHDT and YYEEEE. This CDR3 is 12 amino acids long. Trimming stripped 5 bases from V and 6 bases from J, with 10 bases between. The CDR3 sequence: CASRTGFDTQYF. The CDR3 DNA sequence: TGTGCCAGCAGAACAGGGTTTGATACGCAGTATTTT.

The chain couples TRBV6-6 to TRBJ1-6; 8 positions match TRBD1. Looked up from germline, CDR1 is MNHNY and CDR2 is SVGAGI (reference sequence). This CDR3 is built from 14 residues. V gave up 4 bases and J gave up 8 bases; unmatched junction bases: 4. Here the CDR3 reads CASSSPGQDSPLHF. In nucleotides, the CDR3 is TGTGCCAGCAGTTCCCCGGGACAGGATTCACCCCTCCACTTT.

CDR3 bases: TGTGCCAGCAGCTTGGGATGGGACACTGGAAACACCATATATTTT. This sequence encodes CASSLGWDTGNTIYF. J is TRBJ1-3 and V is TRBV5-6, with a tentative D call TRBD1 (6 bases). The germline V and J ends were trimmed by 0 bases and 2 bases, with 9 bases remaining between them. This CDR3 contains 15 residues. Germline CDR1 and CDR2: SGHDT and YYEEEE.